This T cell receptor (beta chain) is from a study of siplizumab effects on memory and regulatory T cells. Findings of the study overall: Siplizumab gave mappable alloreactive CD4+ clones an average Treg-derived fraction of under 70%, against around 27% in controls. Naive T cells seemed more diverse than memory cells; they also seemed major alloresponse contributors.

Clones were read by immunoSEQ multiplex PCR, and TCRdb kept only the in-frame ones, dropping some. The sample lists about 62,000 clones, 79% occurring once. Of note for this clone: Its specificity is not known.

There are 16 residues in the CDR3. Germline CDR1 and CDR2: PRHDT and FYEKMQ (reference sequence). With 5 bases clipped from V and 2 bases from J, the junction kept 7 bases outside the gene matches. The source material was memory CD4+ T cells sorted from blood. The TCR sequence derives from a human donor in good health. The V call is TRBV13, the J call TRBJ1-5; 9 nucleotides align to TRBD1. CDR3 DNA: TGTGCCAGCAGCAGACGGGACAGGGACGGCAATCAGCCCCAGCATTTT. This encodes CASSRRDRDGNQPQHF.